This TCR beta chain was sequenced during a study of CD8+CD57+ T cells in acquired aplastic anemia. A word on this clonotype: The target antigen is unknown.

Only patients with CD8+CD57+ cell expansion on flow cytometry were chosen for sequencing. Overall study results and limits: CD8+ Simpson's diversity in patients was not significantly different from that in controls.

Trimming removed 6 bases from V and 5 bases from J, with 11 bases in between. This CDR3 has 11 residues. The germline V gene encodes CDR1 SQVTM and CDR2 ANQGSEA. Genomic DNA served as template for TCR beta VDJ and CDR3 profiling. TCRdb re-analysed the reads in MiXCR, keeping a single row per CDR3 protein. The top ten hold around three fifths of the sample, which has approximately 98,000 distinct CDR3 sequences, around 62% seen once. Input material: sorted CD4+, CD8+, or CD8+CD57+ T cells (not recorded which) from PBMCs. This clonotype was obtained from a human donor with aplastic anemia. The J gene is TRBJ2-7, the V gene TRBV29-1; the D gene could be TRBD1 or TRBD2 (5 bases each). The CDR3 is CSVGMGDEQYF. The CDR3 region has the DNA TGCAGCGTGGGGATGGGGGACGAGCAGTACTTC.